This T cell receptor (beta chain) was found in a study of T-cell memory formation after mild COVID-19 (dated by TCRdb to about 2021). Looking at the study overall: Most TCR sequence clusters were specific to one of the two donors. Longitudinal TCRalpha and TCRbeta repertoire sequencing tracked T-cell clones expanding and contracting after mild COVID-19 in two donors. Two young, previously healthy adult volunteers, one female and one male, were included in the cohort. What the authors observed across the whole study: The study included only two mild cases, and larger cohorts that include severe cases with pre-infection samples were judged to be necessary. Some responding clones were detected in pre-infection memory, suggesting pre-existing cross-reactive memory T cells joined the SARS-CoV-2 response. Balanced CD4/CD8 phenotypes were observed for clones contracting from day 15 to 85, whereas a bias towards CD4+ was observed for a second wave of clones expanding from day 15 to 37. The second-wave clones that peaked on day 37 were not confirmed to be SARS-CoV-2 specific. Contracting CD4+ clones turned up mainly in the CM and EM memory subsets, whereas EMRA was where CD8+ clones were enriched.

PBMCs were isolated by Ficoll-Paque density gradient centrifugation. According to the germline V gene, CDR1 reads SGHRS and CDR2 reads YFSETQ. Trimming accounts for 4 bases at V and 4 bases at J, while the number of junction bases matched to no gene is 0. Measured from the cysteine to the phenylalanine, the CDR3 is 14 residues long. The entry retains the CDR3 DNA only, 42 bases that are in frame from base 1. The sample holds a few counts of this clonotype. There is no known antigen for this receptor. It may be a read error: a sequence one base away is much more abundant. The sample was run on an Illumina NovaSeq 6000. TCRalpha and TCRbeta cDNA libraries were built by 5'RACE with constant-segment primers, adding sample barcodes and unique molecular identifiers. RNA was extracted from every sample with Trizol reagent. Library amplification was performed in two PCR steps, and a second sample barcode and Illumina TruSeq adapters were introduced in the second step. Libraries were sequenced on an Illumina NovaSeq with 2 x 150 bp paired-end reads. The authors' analysis ran thus. With migec v1.2.7, reads were demultiplexed and then collapsed into UMI-guided consensus sequences. Using mixcr v2.1.11, the UMI consensuses were aligned to TRA and TRB V and J templates and assembled into clonotypes. A clonotype was counted as expanded or contracted only if both edgeR and NoisET called the change significant, with noise models trained on biological replicates. For edgeR calls, the cutoffs were a false discovery rate-adjusted p below 0.01 and a log2 fold-change threshold of 1. As an exploratory analysis of dynamics, PCA with hierarchical clustering was applied to max-normalized trajectories of the 1000 most abundant clonotypes. Each responding clone was given a CD4 or CD8 phenotype based on the CD4+ and CD8+ repertoires, which had been sequenced separately. Using fastp at Q25 and MiXCR, TCRdb reprocessed the public reads and kept productive beta chains. For every CDR3 protein sequence, its rows merge into one entry that carries the most common genes and DNA. TCRdb's processing, not the study's, gives the V and J calls here. This sample gives about 290,000 distinct CDR3 sequences in total; approximately 15% of them show up just once. Together, the top ten hold roughly a fifth of the sample.

The TCR sequence derives from a man between 18 and 29 years old who had mild COVID-19 (a few samples of this study predate the infection). The sample titles of this study are shuffled in the database, so cell type and time point are left out; the donor was told from shared clones. Sequenced material: PBMCs or a T cell subset sorted from them (not recorded which). This chain is built from TRBV5-1 and TRBJ2-3, with 13 middle bases fitting TRBD2. The CDR3 protein sequence reads: CASSGLAGADTQYF. The DNA reads TGCGCCAGCAGCGGACTAGCGGGGGCAGATACGCAGTATTTT.